This TCR beta chain came from a study of cytomegalovirus exposure and HLA in healthy donors. Study conclusions and caveats: On later analysis, the bulk of CMV-associated TCR beta chains appeared to be HLA-restricted. In a later analysis, productive TCRs from donors in an Asian-associated ancestry cluster reportedly carried fewer N-insertions than the cohort mean. TCR beta sequences numbering 15,000 to 20,000 were associated with HLA alleles at 0.05 false discovery rate in a later analysis.

Healthy people donating bone marrow made up the donors. To note about this clone: Its target is unknown.

CDR3 length equals 14 residues. Trimming took 4 bases from V and 7 from J, leaving 17 bases between them. Germline CDR1 is MNHNS and CDR2 is SASEGT. The PCR used 60 Vbeta and 13 Jbeta primers. Here immunoSEQ multiplex PCR was the method, and the copy in TCRdb shows in-frame clones only, minus some. The sample lists over 150,000 clones; roughly 87% were seen once. The sequenced material came from PBMCs. The receptor was derived from a girl under three years old in good health and CMV-seronegative. The rearrangement links TRBV6-1 to TRBJ2-7; maybe TRBD1 (6 bases). The CDR3 nucleotides are TGTGCCAGCAGTGCTTCCCAGGGGTCGAGGGAGCAGTACTTC. This sequence encodes CASSASQGSREQYF.